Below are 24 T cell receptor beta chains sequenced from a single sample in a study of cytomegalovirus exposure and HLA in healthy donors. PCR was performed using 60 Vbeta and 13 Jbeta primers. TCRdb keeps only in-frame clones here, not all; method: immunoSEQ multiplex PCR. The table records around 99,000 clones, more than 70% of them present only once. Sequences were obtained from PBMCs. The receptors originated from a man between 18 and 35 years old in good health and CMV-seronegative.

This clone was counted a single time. The CDR3 nucleotides are TGTGCCAGCAGTGAATCCCGACACCTCACTGAAGCTTTCTTT. It is translated as CASSESRHLTEAFF. The J gene is TRBJ1-1, the V gene TRBV25-1; D call uncertain. V shed 1 base and J shed 4 bases, with 10 bases lying between them. The CDR3 has 14 residues. Germline loops: CDR1 MGHDK, CDR2 SYGVNS.

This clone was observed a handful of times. CDR3 DNA sequence: TGTGCCAGCAGCCTACCGGACAGAAACTACGAGCAGTACTTC. This codes for CASSLPDRNYEQYF. This chain connects TRBV7-8 to TRBJ2-7, with D possibly being TRBD1 (6 bases). CDR1 SGHVS and CDR2 FQNEAQ come from the germline V gene. V lost 5 bases and J lost 3, with 14 bases in between. The CDR3 totals 14 residues.

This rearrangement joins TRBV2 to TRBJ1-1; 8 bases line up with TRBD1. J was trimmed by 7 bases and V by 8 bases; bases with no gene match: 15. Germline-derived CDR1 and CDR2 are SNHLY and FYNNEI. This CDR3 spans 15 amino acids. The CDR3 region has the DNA TGTGCCAGCCGATGGCTTACGGGACAGGAGAATGAAGCTTTCTTT. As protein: CASRWLTGQENEAFF.

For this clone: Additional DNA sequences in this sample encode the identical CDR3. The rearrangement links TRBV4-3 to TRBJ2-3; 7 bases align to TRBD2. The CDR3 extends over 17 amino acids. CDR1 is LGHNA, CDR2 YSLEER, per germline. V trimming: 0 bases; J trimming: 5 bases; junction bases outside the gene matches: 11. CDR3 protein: CASSQEHPRSGVDTQYF. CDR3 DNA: TGCGCCAGCAGCCAAGAGCACCCGAGGAGCGGGGTAGATACGCAGTATTTT.

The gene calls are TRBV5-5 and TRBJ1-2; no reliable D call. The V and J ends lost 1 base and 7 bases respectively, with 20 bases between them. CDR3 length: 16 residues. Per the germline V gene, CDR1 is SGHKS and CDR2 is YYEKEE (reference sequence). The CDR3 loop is CASSLLASASRGGYTF. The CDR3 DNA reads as TGTGCCAGCAGCTTGTTAGCGTCAGCATCAAGAGGTGGCTACACCTTC.

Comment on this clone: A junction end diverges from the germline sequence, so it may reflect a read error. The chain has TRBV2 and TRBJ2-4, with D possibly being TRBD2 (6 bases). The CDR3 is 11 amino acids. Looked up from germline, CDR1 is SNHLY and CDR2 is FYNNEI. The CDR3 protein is CASSGTEAEGF. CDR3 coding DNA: TGTGCCAGCAGCGGGACTGAAGCAGAGGGCTTC.

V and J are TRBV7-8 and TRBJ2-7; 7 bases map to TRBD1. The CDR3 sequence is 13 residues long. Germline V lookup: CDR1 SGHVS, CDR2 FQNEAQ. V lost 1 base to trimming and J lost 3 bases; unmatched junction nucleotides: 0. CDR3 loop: CASSLGTGYEQYF. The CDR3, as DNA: TGTGCCAGCAGCTTAGGGACAGGCTACGAGCAGTACTTC.

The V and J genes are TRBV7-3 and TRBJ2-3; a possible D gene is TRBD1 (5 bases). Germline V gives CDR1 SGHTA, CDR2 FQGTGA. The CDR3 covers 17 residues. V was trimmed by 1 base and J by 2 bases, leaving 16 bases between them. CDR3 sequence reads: CASSLRWGRGFTDTQYF. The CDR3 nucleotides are TGTGCCAGCAGCTTAAGATGGGGCAGAGGTTTCACAGATACGCAGTATTTT.

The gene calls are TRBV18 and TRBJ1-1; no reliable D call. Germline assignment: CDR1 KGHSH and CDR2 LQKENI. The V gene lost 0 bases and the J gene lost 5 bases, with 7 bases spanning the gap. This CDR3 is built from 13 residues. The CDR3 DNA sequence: TGTGCCAGCTCACCACCGACTAGGACTGAAGCTTTCTTT. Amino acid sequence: CASSPPTRTEAFF.

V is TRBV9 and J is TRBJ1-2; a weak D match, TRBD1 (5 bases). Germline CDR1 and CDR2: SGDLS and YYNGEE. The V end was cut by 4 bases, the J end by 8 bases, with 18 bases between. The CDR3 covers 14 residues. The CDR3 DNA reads TGTGCCAGCAGCCCAGGAGTAATGGGGCAAGGCTACACCTTC. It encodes CASSPGVMGQGYTF.

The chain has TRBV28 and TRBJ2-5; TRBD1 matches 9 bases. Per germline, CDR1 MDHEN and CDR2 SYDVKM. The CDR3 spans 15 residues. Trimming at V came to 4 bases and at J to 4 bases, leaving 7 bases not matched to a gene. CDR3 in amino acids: CASSSRQGVLETQYF. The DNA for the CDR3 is TGTGCCAGCAGTTCGAGACAGGGGGTTCTAGAGACCCAGTACTTC.

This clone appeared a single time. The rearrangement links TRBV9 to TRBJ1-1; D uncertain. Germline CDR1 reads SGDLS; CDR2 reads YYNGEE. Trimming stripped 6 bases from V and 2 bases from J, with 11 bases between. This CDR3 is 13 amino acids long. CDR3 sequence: CASTREVNTEAFF. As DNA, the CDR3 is TGTGCCAGCACCCGTGAGGTTAACACTGAAGCTTTCTTT.

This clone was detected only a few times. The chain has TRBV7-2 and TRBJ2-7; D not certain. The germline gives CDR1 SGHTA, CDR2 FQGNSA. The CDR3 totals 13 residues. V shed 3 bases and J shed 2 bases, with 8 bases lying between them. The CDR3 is CASSFHQAYEQYF. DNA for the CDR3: TGTGCCAGCAGCTTCCACCAGGCCTACGAGCAGTACTTC.

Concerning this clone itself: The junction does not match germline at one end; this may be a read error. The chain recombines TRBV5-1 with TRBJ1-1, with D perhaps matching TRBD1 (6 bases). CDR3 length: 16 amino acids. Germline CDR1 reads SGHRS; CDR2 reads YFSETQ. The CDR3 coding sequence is TGCGCCAGCAGCTTGGGGGGGCGGGTCATGAACCCTGAAGCTTTCTTT. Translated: CASSLGGRVMNPEAFF.

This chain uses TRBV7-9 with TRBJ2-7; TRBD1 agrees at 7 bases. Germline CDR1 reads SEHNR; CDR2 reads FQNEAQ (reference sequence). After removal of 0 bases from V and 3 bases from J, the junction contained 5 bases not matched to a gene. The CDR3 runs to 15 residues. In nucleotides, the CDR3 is TGTGCCAGCAGCTTAGCTGGGACAGAGATCTACGAGCAGTACTTC. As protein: CASSLAGTEIYEQYF.

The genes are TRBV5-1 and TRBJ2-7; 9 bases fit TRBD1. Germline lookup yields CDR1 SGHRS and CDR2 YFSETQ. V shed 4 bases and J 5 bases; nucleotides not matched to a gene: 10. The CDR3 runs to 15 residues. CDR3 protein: CASSRATDRGDEQYF. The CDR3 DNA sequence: TGCGCCAGCAGCAGAGCTACCGACAGGGGGGACGAGCAGTACTTC.

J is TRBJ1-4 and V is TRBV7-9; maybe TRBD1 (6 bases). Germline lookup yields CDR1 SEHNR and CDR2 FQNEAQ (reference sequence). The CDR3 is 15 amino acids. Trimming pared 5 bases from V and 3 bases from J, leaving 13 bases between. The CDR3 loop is CASSGEQGSNEKLFF. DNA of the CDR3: TGTGCCAGCAGCGGGGAACAGGGTTCTAATGAAAAACTGTTTTTT.

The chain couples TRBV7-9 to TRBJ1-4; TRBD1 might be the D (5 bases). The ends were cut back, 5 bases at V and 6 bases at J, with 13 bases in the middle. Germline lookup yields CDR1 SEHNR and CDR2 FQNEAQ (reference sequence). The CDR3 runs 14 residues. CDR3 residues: CASSPVGPDEKLFF. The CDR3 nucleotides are TGTGCCAGCAGCCCTGTGGGGCCGGATGAAAAACTGTTTTTT.

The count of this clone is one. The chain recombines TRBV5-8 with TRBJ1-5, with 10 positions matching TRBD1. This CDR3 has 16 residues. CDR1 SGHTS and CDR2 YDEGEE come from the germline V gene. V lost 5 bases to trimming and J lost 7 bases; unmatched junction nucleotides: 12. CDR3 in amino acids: CASRMGTTGGWQPQHF. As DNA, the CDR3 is TGTGCCAGCAGGATGGGGACGACAGGGGGCTGGCAGCCCCAGCATTTT.

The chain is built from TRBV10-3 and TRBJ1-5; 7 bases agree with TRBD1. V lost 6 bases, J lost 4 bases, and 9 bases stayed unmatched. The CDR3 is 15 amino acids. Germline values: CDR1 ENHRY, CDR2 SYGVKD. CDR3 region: CAISPRTGRNQPQHF. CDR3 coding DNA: TGTGCCATCAGCCCGAGGACAGGCCGAAATCAGCCCCAGCATTTT.

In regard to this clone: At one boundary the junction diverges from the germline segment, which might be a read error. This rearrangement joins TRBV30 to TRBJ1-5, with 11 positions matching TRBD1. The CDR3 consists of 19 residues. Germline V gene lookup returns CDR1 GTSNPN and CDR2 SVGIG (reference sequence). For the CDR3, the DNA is TGTGCCTGGCGTGTACCGGGACAGGGGGTCGGAATGAGCAATCAGCCCCAGCATTTT. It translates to CAWRVPGQGVGMSNQPQHF.

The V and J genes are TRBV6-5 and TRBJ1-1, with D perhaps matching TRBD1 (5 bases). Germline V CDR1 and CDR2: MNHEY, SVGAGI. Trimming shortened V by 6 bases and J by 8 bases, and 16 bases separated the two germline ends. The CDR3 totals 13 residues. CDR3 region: CASRLTGPREAFF. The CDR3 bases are TGTGCCAGCAGACTCACAGGCCCGAGGGAAGCTTTCTTT.

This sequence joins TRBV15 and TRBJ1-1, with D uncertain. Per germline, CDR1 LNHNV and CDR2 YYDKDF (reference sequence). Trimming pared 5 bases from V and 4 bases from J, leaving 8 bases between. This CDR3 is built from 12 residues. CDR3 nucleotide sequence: TGTGCCACCAGCCCCGGTGGCACTGAAGCTTTCTTT. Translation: CATSPGGTEAFF.

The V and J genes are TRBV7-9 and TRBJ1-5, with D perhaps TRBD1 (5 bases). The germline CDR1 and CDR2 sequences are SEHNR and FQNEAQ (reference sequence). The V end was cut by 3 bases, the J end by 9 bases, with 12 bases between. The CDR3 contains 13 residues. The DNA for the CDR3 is TGTGCCAGCAGCTTGATTGGGGGGGGGCCCCAGCATTTT. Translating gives CASSLIGGGPQHF.